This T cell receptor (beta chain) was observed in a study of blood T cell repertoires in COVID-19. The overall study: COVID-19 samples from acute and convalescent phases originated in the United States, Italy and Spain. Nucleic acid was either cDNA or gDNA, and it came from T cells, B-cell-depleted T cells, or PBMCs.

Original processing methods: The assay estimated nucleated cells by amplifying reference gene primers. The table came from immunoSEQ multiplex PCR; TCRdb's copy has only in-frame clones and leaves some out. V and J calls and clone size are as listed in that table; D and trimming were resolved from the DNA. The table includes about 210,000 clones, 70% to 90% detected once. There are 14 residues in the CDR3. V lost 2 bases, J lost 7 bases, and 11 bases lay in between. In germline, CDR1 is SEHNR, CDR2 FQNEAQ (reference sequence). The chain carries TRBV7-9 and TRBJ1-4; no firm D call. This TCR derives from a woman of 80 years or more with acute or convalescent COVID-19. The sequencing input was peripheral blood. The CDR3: CASSLRETAEKLFF. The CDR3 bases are TGTGCCAGCAGCTTACGGGAAACAGCTGAAAAACTGTTTTTT.